The rows below give T cell receptor beta chains drawn from one sample of a study of shared clonotypes between healthy human individuals. Using immunoSEQ multiplex PCR, the repertoire was profiled, and TCRdb retains in-frame clones only, with some absent. The sample contains more than 1.2 million clones, around 98.5% of which appear only once. The sample taken for sequencing was naive CD4+ T cells sorted from blood. The receptor set was obtained from a man in his thirties or forties in good health. The CDR3 runs from the conserved cysteine through the conserved F or W. A D gene is named only where the DNA matches it firmly. Clone size is not always given. Where it is, it says once, few, many or a class for expanded clones.

v_call	d_call	clone_size	j_call	cdr3_aa	cdr3_nt
TRBV27	-	-	TRBJ2-1	CASSWDSSSYNEQFF	TGTGCCAGCAGTTGGGACTCGAGCTCCTACAATGAGCAGTTCTTC
TRBV7-9	TRBD1	-	TRBJ2-5	CASLRAPGQEETQYF	TGTGCCAGTCTCAGGGCGCCGGGACAGGAAGAGACCCAGTACTTC
TRBV5-5	-	-	TRBJ1-5	CASSLVWENQPQHF	TGTGCCAGCAGCTTAGTTTGGGAGAATCAGCCCCAGCATTTT
TRBV5-1	TRBD1	-	TRBJ2-7	CASSRGQGNEQYF	TGCGCCAGCAGCAGGGGACAGGGTAACGAGCAGTACTTC
TRBV7-2	TRBD1	-	TRBJ2-3	CASSAGQVPGTQYF	TGTGCCAGCAGCGCTGGACAGGTACCCGGTACGCAGTATTTT
TRBV18	TRBD1	few	TRBJ2-2	CASSRDRNTGELFF	TGTGCCAGCTCACGGGACAGGAACACCGGGGAGCTGTTTTTT
TRBV7-3	TRBD2	-	TRBJ2-1	CASSPLGLGYNEQFF	TGTGCCAGCAGCCCCCTCGGACTAGGGTACAATGAGCAGTTCTTC
TRBV5-1	-	-	TRBJ1-3	CASSFGTAGNTIYF	TGCGCCAGCAGCTTCGGGACGGCTGGAAACACCATATATTTT
TRBV5-1	-	once	TRBJ2-2	CASFRGEQEAGELFF	TGCGCCAGTTTTAGGGGGGAGCAAGAGGCCGGGGAGCTGTTTTTT
TRBV10-3	-	-	TRBJ2-1	CAISGTPLRNEQFF	TGTGCCATCAGTGGCACTCCACTACGGAATGAGCAGTTCTTC
TRBV2	-	-	TRBJ1-5	CASSDWSGIGNQPQHF	TGTGCCAGCAGTGATTGGTCAGGGATTGGCAATCAGCCCCAGCATTTT
TRBV6-1	-	-	TRBJ2-1	CASSEIVKSEQFF	TGTGCCAGCAGTGAAATAGTAAAGAGTGAGCAGTTCTTC
TRBV4-1	-	-	TRBJ1-2	CASSRVGQYNYGYTF	TGCGCCAGCAGCCGGGTAGGACAGTATAACTATGGCTACACCTTC
TRBV9	-	-	TRBJ2-7	CASSPSWGSPAYEQYF	TGTGCCAGCAGCCCAAGCTGGGGTTCCCCGGCCTACGAGCAGTACTTC
TRBV11-2	-	-	TRBJ2-1	CASSLSRLSLRGKDNEQFF	TGTGCCAGCAGCTTGTCCCGACTCTCGTTGAGGGGGAAGGACAATGAGCAGTTCTTC
TRBV11-2	-	-	TRBJ2-2	CASTLTTLTGELFF	TGTGCCAGCACTCTAACGACCCTCACCGGGGAGCTGTTTTTT
TRBV27	-	-	TRBJ1-3	CASSSGDVLGNTIYF	TGTGCCAGCAGTTCCGGGGACGTTTTAGGAAACACCATATATTTT
TRBV5-5	-	-	TRBJ1-1	CASSNYRGPNTEAFF	TGTGCCAGCAGCAACTACAGAGGGCCCAACACTGAAGCTTTCTTT
TRBV7-9	TRBD2	-	TRBJ2-7	CASSGNTGGVLNEQYF	TGTGCCAGCAGCGGAAATACGGGGGGAGTGTTAAACGAGCAGTACTTC
TRBV5-1	TRBD2	-	TRBJ2-5	CASSLGAGQETQYF	TGCGCCAGCAGCTTAGGAGCGGGACAAGAGACCCAGTACTTC
TRBV5-1	-	-	TRBJ2-7	CASSLVAGDTYEQYF	TGCGCCAGCAGCTTGGTCGCAGGGGATACCTACGAGCAGTACTTC
TRBV5-4	TRBD2	-	TRBJ2-7	CASSLRTSGAYEQYF	TGTGCCAGCAGCCTGAGGACTAGCGGAGCCTACGAGCAGTACTTC
TRBV28	-	-	TRBJ1-1	CASSPRGGSMNTEAFF	TGTGCCAGCAGCCCCCGAGGGGGATCGATGAACACTGAAGCTTTCTTT
TRBV15	-	-	TRBJ2-7	CATSNLGNYEQYF	TGTGCCACCAGTAATCTAGGCAACTACGAGCAGTACTTC
TRBV18	-	-	TRBJ2-3	CASSRLQRSTDTQYF	TGTGCCAGCTCACGTCTGCAGAGGAGCACAGATACGCAGTATTTT
TRBV2	-	-	TRBJ2-2	CAASQGIGGELFF	TGTGCCGCTTCTCAGGGTATCGGCGGGGAGCTGTTTTTT
TRBV10-3	-	-	TRBJ2-6	CAISESSGLSGANVLTF	TGTGCCATCAGTGAGTCTTCAGGGCTTTCTGGGGCCAACGTCCTGACTTTC
TRBV5-6	-	-	TRBJ1-4	CASSYGTTEKLFF	TGTGCCAGCAGCTACGGGACAACGGAAAAACTGTTTTTT
TRBV5-1	TRBD2	once	TRBJ2-7	CASSPNSGSTYEQYF	TGCGCCAGCAGCCCCAATAGCGGGAGTACCTACGAGCAGTACTTC
TRBV10-1	TRBD2	-	TRBJ2-7	CASSESTRFSGSTHEQYF	TGCGCCAGCAGTGAGTCGACCCGTTTTAGCGGGAGTACCCACGAGCAGTACTTC
TRBV5-1	-	-	TRBJ2-2	CASSTLLKQSVSVGELFF	TGCGCCAGCAGCACACTCCTTAAGCAGTCAGTATCTGTAGGGGAGCTGTTTTTT
TRBV5-8	-	-	TRBJ2-6	CASSLGSSGANVLTF	TGTGCCAGCAGCCTCGGATCCTCTGGGGCCAACGTCCTGACTTTC
TRBV7-2	-	-	TRBJ1-1	CASSLALWRTEAFF	TGTGCCAGCAGCTTAGCCTTGTGGCGCACTGAAGCTTTCTTT
TRBV7-8	TRBD2	-	TRBJ2-1	CASSLGLAGTNEQFF	TGTGCCAGCAGCTTAGGACTAGCGGGAACCAATGAGCAGTTCTTC
TRBV6-1	-	-	TRBJ1-2	CASRSDSYGYTF	TGTGCCAGCAGGAGTGACAGCTATGGCTACACCTTC
TRBV2	TRBD2	-	TRBJ2-3	CASKLADTDTQYF	TGTGCCAGCAAACTAGCGGACACAGATACGCAGTATTTT
TRBV11-2	-	-	TRBJ1-4	CASSLALGPATNEKLFF	TGTGCCAGCAGCTTAGCCCTAGGACCGGCAACTAATGAAAAACTGTTTTTT
TRBV4-1	-	-	TRBJ2-5	CASSQVSEGAETQYF	TGCGCCAGCAGCCAAGTATCGGAAGGCGCGGAGACCCAGTACTTC
TRBV14	-	-	TRBJ1-1	CASSPGQTEAFF	TGTGCCAGCAGCCCCGGACAGACTGAAGCTTTCTTT
TRBV7-9	TRBD1	-	TRBJ1-5	CASSSGTGYPPQHF	TGTGCCAGCAGCTCCGGGACAGGGTATCCGCCCCAGCATTTT
TRBV7-9	TRBD2	-	TRBJ2-2	CASSLPGLAGRTGELFF	TGTGCCAGCAGCCTCCCCGGACTAGCGGGACGGACCGGGGAGCTGTTTTTT
TRBV27	-	-	TRBJ2-7	CASSYLTAGAEQYF	TGTGCCAGCAGTTACCTGACCGCGGGGGCCGAGCAGTACTTC
TRBV19	-	once	TRBJ1-5	CASSIPGTSNQPQHF	TGTGCCAGTAGTATTCCCGGGACATCTAATCAGCCCCAGCATTTT
TRBV5-3	-	-	TRBJ2-7	CARSFGSCLHSKTGSGDEQYF	TGTGCCAGAAGCTTCGGATCATGTCTACACTCGAAAACAGGGAGCGGAGACGAGCAGTACTTC
TRBV13	TRBD2	-	TRBJ2-2	CASSPGLAGNTGELFF	TGTGCCAGCAGCCCGGGACTAGCGGGAAACACCGGGGAGCTGTTTTTT
TRBV15	TRBD2	once	TRBJ2-7	CATRTSGSPYEQYF	TGTGCCACCAGGACTAGCGGATCCCCCTACGAGCAGTACTTC
TRBV4-3	-	-	TRBJ2-2	CASSPDRGATGELFF	TGCGCCAGCAGCCCTGATCGGGGAGCCACCGGGGAGCTGTTTTTT
TRBV5-4	TRBD2	-	TRBJ2-3	CASSRGTSGATSTDTQYF	TGTGCCAGCAGCCGAGGGACTAGCGGGGCTACTAGCACAGATACGCAGTATTTT
TRBV2	-	-	TRBJ2-5	CASSGEDQETQYF	TGTGCCAGCAGTGGGGAGGACCAAGAGACCCAGTACTTC
TRBV7-9	TRBD1	-	TRBJ1-2	CASSLAWTGPDYGYTF	TGTGCCAGCAGCTTAGCATGGACAGGGCCTGACTATGGCTACACCTTC
TRBV7-2	TRBD2	-	TRBJ2-5	CASSFSGGETQYF	TGTGCCAGCAGCTTTAGCGGGGGCGAGACCCAGTACTTC
TRBV28	-	-	TRBJ2-7	CASTRTDPYEQYF	TGTGCCAGCACCCGGACAGACCCCTACGAGCAGTACTTC
TRBV18	TRBD2	-	TRBJ2-3	CASSPGTSGADTQYF	TGTGCCAGCTCTCCCGGGACTAGCGGTGCAGATACGCAGTATTTT